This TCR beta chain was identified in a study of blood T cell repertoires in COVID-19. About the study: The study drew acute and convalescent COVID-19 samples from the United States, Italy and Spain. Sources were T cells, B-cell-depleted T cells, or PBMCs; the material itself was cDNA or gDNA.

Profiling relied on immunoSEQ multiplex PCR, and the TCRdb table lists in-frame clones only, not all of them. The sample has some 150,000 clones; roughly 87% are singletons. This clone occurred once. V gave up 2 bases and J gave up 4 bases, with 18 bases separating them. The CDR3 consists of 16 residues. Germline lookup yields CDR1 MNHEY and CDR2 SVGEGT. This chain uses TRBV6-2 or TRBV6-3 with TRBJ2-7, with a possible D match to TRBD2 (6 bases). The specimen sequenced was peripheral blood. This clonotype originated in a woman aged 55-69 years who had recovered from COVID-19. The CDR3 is CASSYGPTGRGYEQYF. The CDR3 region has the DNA TGTGCCAGCAGTTACGGCCCGACGGGGCGGGGATACGAGCAGTACTTC.